Listed below are T cell receptor beta chains from one sample, sequenced in a study of T cells in Graves' hyperthyroidism and ophthalmopathy. MiXCR was run by TCRdb on the multiplex PCR reads, yielding one entry per CDR3 protein. The sample has over 700,000 distinct CDR3 sequences, roughly 32% seen once; the top ten hold roughly 30%. Sequencing input: blood. The origin of the receptors is a woman aged 40 to 50 with Graves' hyperthyroidism. The CDR3 runs from the conserved cysteine through the conserved F or W. The D gene is left open where the match is weak. Clone sizes are given selectively: once, few, many, or a class where the clone is expanded.

CDR3nt: TGTGCCAGCAGCCCCACCCAACTAGCGGGGGGAGGCAGAGACTTC
CDR3aa: CASSPTQLAGGGRDF
j_gene: TRBJ2-7
abundance: few
d_gene: TRBD2
v_gene: TRBV7-2

CDR3nt: TGCAGTGCTAGAGGACAGCTGAATGAAAAACTGTTTTTT
CDR3aa: CSARGQLNEKLFF
j_gene: TRBJ1-4
abundance: NA
d_gene: NA
v_gene: TRBV20-1

CDR3nt: TGTGCCAGCAGTTTACCAGGGGGTAATTCACCCCTCCACTTT
CDR3aa: CASSLPGGNSPLHF
j_gene: TRBJ1-6
abundance: many
d_gene: TRBD1
v_gene: TRBV12-3/TRBV12-4

CDR3nt: TGCAGCGTTGAGGGCAGGGAGTACGAGCAGTACTTC
CDR3aa: CSVEGREYEQYF
j_gene: TRBJ2-7
abundance: few
d_gene: NA
v_gene: TRBV29-1

CDR3nt: TGTGCCAGCAGAGCAGGGAGCACTGAAGCTTTCTTT
CDR3aa: CASRAGSTEAFF
j_gene: TRBJ1-1
abundance: NA
d_gene: NA
v_gene: TRBV6-1

CDR3nt: TGTGCCATCAGGCTAACAGGGACGAACGATGGCTACACCTTC
CDR3aa: CAIRLTGTNDGYTF
j_gene: TRBJ1-2
abundance: many
d_gene: NA
v_gene: TRBV10-3

CDR3nt: TGTGCCAGCAGCGTAGAGCCAGGGGGTCTGGATGAAAAACTGTTTTTT
CDR3aa: CASSVEPGGLDEKLFF
j_gene: TRBJ1-4
abundance: NA
d_gene: TRBD1
v_gene: TRBV9

CDR3nt: TGTGCCAGCAGTCCAGAGACAGGGACGGGCTACACCTTC
CDR3aa: CASSPETGTGYTF
j_gene: TRBJ1-2
abundance: many
d_gene: TRBD1
v_gene: TRBV12-3/TRBV12-4

CDR3nt: TGTGCCATTATTGGCTCTGGGGCCAACGTCCTGACTTTC
CDR3aa: CAIIGSGANVLTF
j_gene: TRBJ2-6
abundance: NA
d_gene: NA
v_gene: TRBV10-3

CDR3nt: TGTGCCAGCAGTCAAGGCGGGGGGCCCTCCTATAATTCACCCCTCCACTTT
CDR3aa: CASSQGGGPSYNSPLHF
j_gene: TRBJ1-6
abundance: many
d_gene: NA
v_gene: TRBV7-6

CDR3nt: TGTGCCAGCAGTTACGCGACAGGGGGTGAAGTTTATAATTCACCCCTCCACTTT
CDR3aa: CASSYATGGEVYNSPLHF
j_gene: TRBJ1-6
abundance: NA
d_gene: TRBD1
v_gene: TRBV6-6

CDR3nt: TGTGCCAGCAGTCGGGGAGGTGGGACCCAGTACTTC
CDR3aa: CASSRGGGTQYF
j_gene: TRBJ2-5
abundance: many
d_gene: NA
v_gene: TRBV11-2

CDR3nt: TGTGCCAGCAGACGAGCTACTAGCAGCCCCTACGAGCAGTACTTC
CDR3aa: CASRRATSSPYEQYF
j_gene: TRBJ2-7
abundance: few
d_gene: NA
v_gene: TRBV6-1

CDR3nt: TGTGCCAGCAGCTTATACGGGGGGGGGCTGACAGATACGCAGTATTTT
CDR3aa: CASSLYGGGLTDTQYF
j_gene: TRBJ2-3
abundance: NA
d_gene: TRBD2
v_gene: TRBV7-8

CDR3nt: TGCAGTGCTAGAGGTGGGGGGAAAGAGACCCAGTACTTC
CDR3aa: CSARGGGKETQYF
j_gene: TRBJ2-5
abundance: few
d_gene: NA
v_gene: TRBV20-1

CDR3nt: TGTGCCAGCAGTTACCGGACCCTTTATGGCTACACCTTC
CDR3aa: CASSYRTLYGYTF
j_gene: TRBJ1-2
abundance: NA
d_gene: NA
v_gene: TRBV6-6

CDR3nt: TGTGCCAGCAGCCCCGTGGGCGGTTTCCACGAGCAGTACTTC
CDR3aa: CASSPVGGFHEQYF
j_gene: TRBJ2-7
abundance: few
d_gene: NA
v_gene: TRBV11-2

CDR3nt: TGTGCCAGCAGCTACCCGGGACAGGGAAGTGGCTACACCTTC
CDR3aa: CASSYPGQGSGYTF
j_gene: TRBJ1-2
abundance: NA
d_gene: TRBD1
v_gene: TRBV5-6

CDR3nt: TGTGCCAGCAGTGGAGGGCCCTACACGTCCCCTGAAAAACTGTTTTTT
CDR3aa: CASSGGPYTSPEKLFF
j_gene: TRBJ1-4
abundance: NA
d_gene: NA
v_gene: TRBV11-2

CDR3nt: TGTGCCAGCAGCATCCGTAGGGGAGGGGATGAAAAACTGTTTTTT
CDR3aa: CASSIRRGGDEKLFF
j_gene: TRBJ1-4
abundance: many
d_gene: NA
v_gene: TRBV7-9

CDR3nt: TGCAGCAAGGACGGAGACTATGGCTACACCTTC
CDR3aa: CSKDGDYGYTF
j_gene: TRBJ1-2
abundance: NA
d_gene: NA
v_gene: TRBV29-1

CDR3nt: TGCAGTGCTAGAGATTCCACGGGAAACACCATATATTTT
CDR3aa: CSARDSTGNTIYF
j_gene: TRBJ1-3
abundance: few
d_gene: NA
v_gene: TRBV20-1

CDR3nt: TGTGCCAGCGGAAGACCGGGGGGCCTCTACGAGCAGTACTTC
CDR3aa: CASGRPGGLYEQYF
j_gene: TRBJ2-7
abundance: once
d_gene: NA
v_gene: TRBV12-3/TRBV12-4

CDR3nt: TGCGCCAGCAGCCTCCGAGGACTGGACACTGAAGCTTTCTTT
CDR3aa: CASSLRGLDTEAFF
j_gene: TRBJ1-1
abundance: NA
d_gene: NA
v_gene: TRBV5-1

CDR3nt: TGTGCCAGCTCACCACCTGGGACAGCGTCCTACGAGCAGTACTTC
CDR3aa: CASSPPGTASYEQYF
j_gene: TRBJ2-7
abundance: NA
d_gene: TRBD1
v_gene: TRBV5-6

CDR3nt: TGTGCCAGCTCACCGGGCCCAGGACAGCGTCAAGAGACCCAGTACTTC
CDR3aa: CASSPGPGQRQETQYF
j_gene: TRBJ2-5
abundance: NA
d_gene: NA
v_gene: TRBV6-1

CDR3nt: TGCAGTGCCGGATCGGGGACACACAACAATGAGCAGTTCTTC
CDR3aa: CSAGSGTHNNEQFF
j_gene: TRBJ2-1
abundance: few
d_gene: NA
v_gene: TRBV20-1

CDR3nt: TGTGCCAGCAGCTTGCCTAGCAGTGACTGGGGCGGGGAGCTGTTTTTT
CDR3aa: CASSLPSSDWGGELFF
j_gene: TRBJ2-2
abundance: NA
d_gene: NA
v_gene: TRBV5-6

CDR3nt: TGTGCCAGCAGTGCTAACCCGGGACAGGGAAACACCGGGGAGCTGTTTTTT
CDR3aa: CASSANPGQGNTGELFF
j_gene: TRBJ2-2
abundance: once
d_gene: TRBD1
v_gene: TRBV25-1

CDR3nt: TGTGCCAGCAGTTTACAGGCCGGTATGGGGTACGAGCAGTACTTC
CDR3aa: CASSLQAGMGYEQYF
j_gene: TRBJ2-7
abundance: NA
d_gene: NA
v_gene: TRBV12-3/TRBV12-4

CDR3nt: TGTGCCAGCAGCCCTGGTATGGGGGGCAGACCCAGCACTGAAGCTTTCTTT
CDR3aa: CASSPGMGGRPSTEAFF
j_gene: TRBJ1-1
abundance: few
d_gene: NA
v_gene: TRBV7-9

CDR3nt: TGTGCCAGTAGTAGACAGAATTCACCCCTCCACTTT
CDR3aa: CASSRQNSPLHF
j_gene: TRBJ1-6
abundance: many
d_gene: NA
v_gene: TRBV19

CDR3nt: TGTGCCAGCAGTGCAGGGGACAGACCCTATCAGCCCCAGCATTTT
CDR3aa: CASSAGDRPYQPQHF
j_gene: TRBJ1-5
abundance: NA
d_gene: TRBD1
v_gene: TRBV2

CDR3nt: TGTGCCAGCAGTTACGAGGCAGGGGCGTCCTACGAGCAGTACTTC
CDR3aa: CASSYEAGASYEQYF
j_gene: TRBJ2-7
abundance: NA
d_gene: NA
v_gene: TRBV6-6

CDR3nt: TGTGCCATCAGTGATACGGTGCAGGAGACCCAGTACTTC
CDR3aa: CAISDTVQETQYF
j_gene: TRBJ2-5
abundance: many
d_gene: NA
v_gene: TRBV10-3